These 7 T cell receptor beta chains originate from one sample sequenced in a study of graft-versus-host responses after intestinal transplantation. Libraries were prepared by immunoSEQ multiplex PCR; TCRdb keeps only in-frame clonotypes and omits some of them. Among approximately 6,900 clones, about 22% were seen once, and the ten largest hold 3.5% to 4.5%. Sequenced here: alloreactive CD4+ T cells from a mixed lymphocyte reaction culture, sampled before transplantation. Subset specified: CFSE-low proliferating T cells sorted from roughly 6-day pre-transplant mixed lymphocyte reaction (GvH or HvG direction). These receptors were collected from a human patient who was an organ donor for intestinal transplantation.

Comment on this clone: The CDR3 does not end in the conserved phenylalanine or tryptophan, so this is likely a read error. The CDR3 loop is CASSTTAGGRTDTQYS. For the CDR3, the DNA is TGTGCTAGTTCGACTACAGCGGGAGGACGCACAGATACGCAGTATTCT. The chain couples TRBV19 to TRBJ2-3; 9 bases map to TRBD2. The CDR3 is 16 residues long. Germline V gene lookup returns CDR1 LNHDA and CDR2 SQIVND (reference sequence).

This clone was observed a handful of times. The CDR3 reads CASSLSGLAENTGELFF. CDR3 coding DNA: TGTGCCAGCAGCTTATCGGGACTAGCGGAAAACACCGGGGAGCTGTTTTTT. V is TRBV7-2 and J is TRBJ2-2, with 11 positions matching TRBD2. Germline V gene sequence: CDR1 SGHTA, CDR2 FQGNSA. Trimming removed 2 bases from V and 2 bases from J; junction bases left unmatched: 4. This CDR3 comprises 17 residues. The whole variable domain, filled in from reference TRBV7-2 and TRBJ2-2, reads GAGVSQSPSNKVTEKGKDVELRCDPISGHTALYWYRQSLGQGLEFLIYFQGNSAPDKSGLPSDRFSAERTGGSVSTLTIQRTQQEDSAVYLCASSLSGLAENTGELFFGEGSRLTVL.

The chain links TRBV4-1 to TRBJ2-3, with no clear D. In germline, CDR1 is MGHRA, CDR2 YSYEKL. The CDR3 runs 15 residues. V gave up 4 bases and J gave up 2 bases, with 13 bases separating them. CDR3 sequence: CASSLRLRPTDTQYF. The CDR3 DNA is TGCGCCAGCAGCCTCCGACTTCGCCCCACAGATACGCAGTATTTT.

The J gene is TRBJ1-2, the V gene TRBV7-2; 10 positions match TRBD1. V shed 5 bases and J 6 bases; nucleotides not matched to a gene: 9. The CDR3 sequence is 15 residues long. CDR1 and CDR2 from the germline V gene are SGHTA and FQGNSA. CDR3 sequence reads: CASSQLTGGYDGYTF. The CDR3 DNA reads TGTGCCAGCAGCCAGTTGACAGGGGGCTATGATGGCTACACCTTC.

To note about this clone: Compared with germline, one end of the junction differs, possibly owing to a read error. The sample carries other DNA sequences with the same CDR3. The rearrangement joins TRBV4-1 to TRBJ2-7, with 10 bases lining up with TRBD2. CDR3 length: 14 residues. The germline gives CDR1 MGHRA, CDR2 YSYEKL. CDR3 nucleotides: TGTGCCAGCAGCCAGCGGGAGGGCCCTTGGGAGCAGTACTTC. Amino acids: CASSQREGPWEQYF.

This sequence joins TRBV27 and TRBJ2-5; D ambiguous. Trimming took off 0 bases at V and 5 bases at J, with 10 bases between the two ends. The germline V gene has CDR1 MNHEY and CDR2 SMNVEV (reference sequence). The CDR3 is made up of 14 amino acids. The CDR3 loop is CASSLSWVSETQYF. CDR3 DNA: TGTGCCAGCAGTTTATCGTGGGTATCGGAGACCCAGTACTTC.

The rearrangement uses TRBV7-9 and TRBJ2-3; D unresolved. Germline V gene data show CDR1 as SEHNR and CDR2 as FQNEAQ (reference sequence). The CDR3 runs to 14 residues. V was pared by 1 base and J by 5 bases, with 10 bases between. CDR3 nucleotide sequence: TGTGCCAGCAGCTTAGACTACACCCGAGATACGCAGTATTTT. Translating gives CASSLDYTRDTQYF.